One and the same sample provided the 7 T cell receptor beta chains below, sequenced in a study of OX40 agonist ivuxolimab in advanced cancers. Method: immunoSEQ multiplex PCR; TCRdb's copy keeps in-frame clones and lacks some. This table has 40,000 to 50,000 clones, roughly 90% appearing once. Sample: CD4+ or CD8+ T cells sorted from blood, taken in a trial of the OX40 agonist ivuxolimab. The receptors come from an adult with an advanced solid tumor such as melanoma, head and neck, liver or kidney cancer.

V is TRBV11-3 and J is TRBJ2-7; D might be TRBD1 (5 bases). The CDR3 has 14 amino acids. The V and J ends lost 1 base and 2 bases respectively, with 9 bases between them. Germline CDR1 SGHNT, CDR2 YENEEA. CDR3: CASSLAGKPYEQYF. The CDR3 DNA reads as TGTGCCAGCAGCTTAGCAGGGAAGCCCTACGAGCAGTACTTC.

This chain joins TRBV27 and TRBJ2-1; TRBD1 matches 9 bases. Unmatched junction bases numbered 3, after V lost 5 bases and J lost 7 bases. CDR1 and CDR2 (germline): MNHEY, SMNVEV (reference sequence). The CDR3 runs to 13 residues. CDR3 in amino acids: CASSPGTGNEQFF. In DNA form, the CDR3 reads TGTGCCAGCAGTCCGGGGACAGGGAATGAGCAGTTCTTC.

CDR3: CASSFEIRNSPLHF. The CDR3 DNA follows: TGTGCCAGCAGCTTTGAGATTAGGAATTCACCCCTCCACTTT. The rearrangement links TRBV7-9 to TRBJ1-6; no firm D call. Germline V gene sequence: CDR1 SEHNR, CDR2 FQNEAQ (reference sequence). The CDR3 is 14 residues long. V gave up 3 bases and J gave up 7 bases, with 10 bases separating them.

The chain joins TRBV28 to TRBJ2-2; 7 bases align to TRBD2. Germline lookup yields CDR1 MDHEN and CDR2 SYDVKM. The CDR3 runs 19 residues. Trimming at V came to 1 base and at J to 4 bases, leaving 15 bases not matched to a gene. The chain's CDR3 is CASSLYPPLAEDGTGELFF. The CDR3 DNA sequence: TGTGCCAGCAGTTTATACCCCCCCCTAGCGGAGGACGGCACCGGGGAGCTGTTTTTT.

The CDR3 bases are TGTGCCAGCAGCTTAGATGGCTACGGTCGGGAGACCCAGTACTTC. Protein sequence: CASSLDGYGRETQYF. The rearrangement links TRBV7-9 to TRBJ2-5; D is unresolved. This CDR3 is 15 amino acids long. Trimming removed 1 base from V and 5 bases from J, with 14 bases in between. Germline V CDR1 and CDR2: SEHNR, FQNEAQ (reference sequence). Variable domain in full (rest from reference TRBV7-9 and TRBJ2-5): DTGVSQNPRHKITKRGQNVTFRCDPISEHNRLYWYRQTLGQGPEFLTYFQNEAQLEKSRLLSDRFSAERPKGSFSTLEIQRTEQGDSAMYLCASSLDGYGRETQYFGPGTRLLVL.

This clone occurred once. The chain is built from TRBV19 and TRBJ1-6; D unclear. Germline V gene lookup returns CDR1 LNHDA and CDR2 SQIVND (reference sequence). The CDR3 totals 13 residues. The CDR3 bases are TGTGCGACCTCAAAGTCCTATAATTCACCCCTCCACTTT. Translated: CATSKSYNSPLHF.

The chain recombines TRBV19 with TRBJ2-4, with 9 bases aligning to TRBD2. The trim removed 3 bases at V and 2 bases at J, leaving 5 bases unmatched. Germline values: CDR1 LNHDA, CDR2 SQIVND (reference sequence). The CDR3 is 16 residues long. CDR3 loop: CASSMGLAGTKNIQYF. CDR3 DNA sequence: TGTGCCAGTAGTATGGGGCTAGCGGGGACCAAAAACATTCAGTACTTC.